This record covers a single TCR beta chain. This specimen comes from a study of CD8 T cells in Susac syndrome. Sequencing of TCR beta was performed on blood CD8+ and CD4+ T cells. Negative isolation yielded CD8+ and CD4+ T cells; FACS enriched TEMRA cells. V was shortened by 1 base and J by 2 bases, with 8 bases between the two germline ends. CDR1 is MGHRA and CDR2 is YSYEKL in the germline V gene. The CDR3 runs to 14 residues. Random-hexamer reverse transcription was applied to roughly 0.5 to 1 ug RNA. A multiplex approach, immunoSEQ multiplex PCR, amplified TCR beta CDR3 across 54 Vbeta and 13 Jbeta. From the immunoSEQ multiplex PCR reads, TCRdb called clonotypes with MiXCR, one entry per CDR3 protein. The table shows some 130,000 distinct CDR3 sequences, with roughly 80% occurring only once.

Source material: CD8+ T cells from PBMCs. The TCR comes from a human donor with multiple sclerosis. V and J are TRBV4-1 and TRBJ1-2; D ambiguous. CDR3 sequence reads: CASSQGTVNYGYTF. CDR3 DNA: TGCGCCAGCAGCCAAGGGACGGTGAACTATGGCTACACCTTC.